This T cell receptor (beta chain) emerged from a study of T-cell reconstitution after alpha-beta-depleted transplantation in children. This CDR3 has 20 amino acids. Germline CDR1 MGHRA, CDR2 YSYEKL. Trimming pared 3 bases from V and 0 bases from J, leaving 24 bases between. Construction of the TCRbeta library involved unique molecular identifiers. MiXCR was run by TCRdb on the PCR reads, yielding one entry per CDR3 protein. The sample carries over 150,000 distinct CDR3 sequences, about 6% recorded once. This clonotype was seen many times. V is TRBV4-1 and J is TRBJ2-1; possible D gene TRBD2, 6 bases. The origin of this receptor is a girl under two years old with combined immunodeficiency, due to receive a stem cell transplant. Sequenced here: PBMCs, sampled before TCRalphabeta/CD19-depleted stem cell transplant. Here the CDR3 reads CASSHPGTSPRSRSYNEQFF. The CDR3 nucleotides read TGCGCCAGCAGCCATCCCGGGACTTCACCGCGATCTCGCTCCTACAATGAGCAGTTCTTC.